This T cell receptor beta chain comes out of a study of a mutant IDH1 vaccine in newly diagnosed glioma. The V gene lost 8 bases and the J gene lost 3 bases, with 11 bases spanning the gap. This CDR3 is 13 amino acids long. Looked up from germline, CDR1 is SGDLS and CDR2 is YYNGEE. Time point denoted: baseline, week 1 (first vaccination visit). Indicated treatment: pre-vaccination baseline after standard-of-care therapy. Here immunoSEQ multiplex PCR was the method, and the copy in TCRdb shows in-frame clones only, minus some. The repertoire holds about 96,000 clones, with 80% as singletons. This clone was seen a single time.

The J gene is TRBJ2-2, the V gene TRBV9; TRBD2 might be the D (6 bases). Sequenced here: PBMCs, sampled from a glioma patient treated with radiotherapy, temozolomide or both. This receptor was taken from a man aged 35 to 55 with glioma. The CDR3, as DNA: TGTGCCAGTCAGGCGGGGTACACCGGGGAGCTGTTTTTT. Translation gives CASQAGYTGELFF.